The 11 T cell receptor beta chains below all came from one sample that was sequenced in a study of T cells in Graves' hyperthyroidism and ophthalmopathy. The TCR beta CDR3 regions underwent amplification using RNA transcripts as the source. RT-PCR in the first round (using the HTBI primer set) targeted the TCR CDR3. TCRdb analysed the multiplex PCR reads with MiXCR anew, one entry per CDR3 protein. The profile shows a few hundred thousand distinct CDR3 sequences, about 15% of them singletons. Source material: blood. The receptors derive from a young woman with Graves' hyperthyroidism.

The rearrangement joins TRBV3-1 to TRBJ2-3, with D tentatively TRBD1 or TRBD2 (5 bases each). The V gene's germline CDR1 is LGHDT and CDR2 YNNKEL (reference sequence). This CDR3 is 20 amino acids long. V lost 4 bases, J lost 2 bases, and 28 bases lay in between. CDR3: CASSPRDPRGAGSDTDTQYF. In DNA form, the CDR3 reads TGTGCCAGCAGCCCCCGGGACCCCAGAGGTGCGGGTTCCGACACAGATACGCAGTATTTT.

The rearrangement joins TRBV27 to TRBJ1-5; D is ambiguous. Germline CDR1 is MNHEY and CDR2 is SMNVEV (reference sequence). V lost 4 bases and J lost 0, with 7 bases in between. This CDR3 has 14 residues. CDR3 in DNA: TGTGCCAGCAGTTGGCGGGATAGCAATCAGCCCCAGCATTTT. This sequence encodes CASSWRDSNQPQHF.

This clonotype was found a few times. The chain is built from TRBV29-1 and TRBJ2-7; possible D gene TRBD1, 6 bases. CDR1 is SQVTM and CDR2 is ANQGSEA in the germline V gene. V lost 5 bases and J lost 2, with 13 bases in between. This CDR3 has 13 residues. CDR3 sequence (DNA): TGCAGCGTTTATTCGGGACAAACCTACGAGCAGTACTTC. Residues: CSVYSGQTYEQYF.

This clonotype was recorded a few times. CDR3 in amino acids: CASSFILQDREVEQYF. CDR3 sequence (DNA): TGTGCCAGCAGCTTTATCTTACAAGACAGGGAGGTCGAGCAGTACTTC. The chain employs TRBV27 and TRBJ2-7, with TRBD1 as a possible D gene (7 bases). With 6 bases removed from V and 6 bases from J, the gap between germline ends came to 24 bases. In germline, CDR1 is MNHEY, CDR2 SMNVEV (reference sequence). The CDR3 extends over 16 amino acids.

This chain links TRBV28 with TRBJ2-1; tentatively, D is TRBD1 (7 bases). Germline V gene lookup returns CDR1 MDHEN and CDR2 SYDVKM. The CDR3 spans 13 residues. Trimming took off 6 bases at V and 4 bases at J, with 10 bases between the two ends. This chain's CDR3 is CASRGGQYNEQFF. The CDR3 bases are TGTGCCAGCAGGGGGGGACAGTACAATGAGCAGTTCTTC.

This clonotype was observed a few times. The chain combines TRBV27 with TRBJ2-2, with no clear D. Germline CDR1 reads MNHEY; CDR2 reads SMNVEV (reference sequence). Trimming shortened V by 4 bases and J by 5 bases, and 14 bases separated the two germline ends. This CDR3 has 15 amino acids. The CDR3 coding sequence is TGTGCCAGCAGTTCCTTCGTAGGCAGTACCGGGGAGCTGTTTTTT. Protein product: CASSSFVGSTGELFF.

There are many counts of this clonotype. V and J are TRBV7-2 and TRBJ2-7; no clear D. The V end was cut by 1 base, the J end by 3 bases, with 7 bases between. Germline V gene lookup returns CDR1 SGHTA and CDR2 FQGNSA. The length of the CDR3 is 13 residues. Here the CDR3 reads CASSLVEIYEQYF. CDR3 DNA sequence: TGTGCCAGCAGCTTAGTGGAGATCTACGAGCAGTACTTC.

This clonotype has at least ten counts. The gene calls are TRBV11-2 and TRBJ2-2; 7 bases map to TRBD2. V shed 4 bases, J shed 7 bases, and the junction held 6 bases outside the gene matches. CDR1 is SGHAT, CDR2 FQNNGV, per germline. This CDR3 is built from 14 residues. The CDR3 spells CASSSSGISGELFF. In DNA, the CDR3 is TGTGCCAGCAGCTCGAGCGGGATCAGCGGGGAGCTGTTTTTT.

This clonotype was seen ten or more times. The chain uses TRBV28 and TRBJ2-7; tentatively, D is TRBD2 (5 bases). V lost 3 bases and J 3 bases, leaving 12 bases between the germline ends. Per germline, CDR1 MDHEN and CDR2 SYDVKM. CDR3 size: 14 residues. The CDR3 here is CASSLELSVYEQYF. The CDR3 DNA is TGTGCCAGCAGTTTGGAGCTTAGCGTCTACGAGCAGTACTTC.

As concerns this clonotype: A read error may explain this, as a much larger clone is one base away. The chain has TRBV27 and TRBJ2-5; D not certain. CDR1 and CDR2 from the germline V gene are MNHEY and SMNVEV (reference sequence). Trimming removed 5 bases at V and 2 bases at J, with 12 bases between. This CDR3 contains 14 residues. The CDR3 sequence is CASSDTPVQETQYF. As DNA, the CDR3 is TGTGCCAGCAGTGATACGCCAGTACAAGAGACCCAGTACTTC.

The genes are TRBV11-1 and TRBJ1-1, with no clear D. Germline V CDR1 and CDR2: SGHAT, FQDESV (reference sequence). The V end was cut by 4 bases, the J end by 0 bases, with 12 bases between. The length of the CDR3 is 15 residues. The CDR3, as DNA: TGTGCCAGCAGCTATTATCGCAGGTTGAACACTGAAGCTTTCTTT. Translating gives CASSYYRRLNTEAFF.